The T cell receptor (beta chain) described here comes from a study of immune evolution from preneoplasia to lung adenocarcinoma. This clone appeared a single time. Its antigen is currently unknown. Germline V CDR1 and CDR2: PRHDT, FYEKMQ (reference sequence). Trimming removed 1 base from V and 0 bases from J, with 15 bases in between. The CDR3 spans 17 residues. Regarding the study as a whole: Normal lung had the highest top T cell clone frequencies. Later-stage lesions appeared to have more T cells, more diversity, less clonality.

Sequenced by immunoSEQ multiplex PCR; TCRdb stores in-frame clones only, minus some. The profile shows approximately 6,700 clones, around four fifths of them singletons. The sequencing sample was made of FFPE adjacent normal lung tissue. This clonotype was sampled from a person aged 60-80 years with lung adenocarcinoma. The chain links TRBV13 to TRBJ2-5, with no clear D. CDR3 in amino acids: CASSLVFGRRDQETQYF. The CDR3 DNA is TGTGCCAGCAGCTTAGTTTTCGGACGGAGAGACCAAGAGACCCAGTACTTC.